The 22 T cell receptor beta chains presented below share a single source sample, sequenced in a study of blood T cell repertoires in COVID-19. Sequencing used immunoSEQ multiplex PCR; TCRdb keeps in-frame clones, though not all of them. Among fewer than 110,000 clones listed, roughly 84% were seen once. The sequencing input was peripheral blood. These receptors were collected from a human donor in a cohort sampled during active COVID-19.

This clone was found once. V is TRBV13 and J is TRBJ2-4, with TRBD2 identical over 7 bases. Germline CDR1 and CDR2: PRHDT and FYEKMQ (reference sequence). V lost 5 bases and J lost 0; bases outside the gene matches: 13. The CDR3 has 18 residues. For the CDR3, the DNA is TGTGCCAGCAGCCGCCGGGGAGGGGAAATGTTAGCCAAAAACATTCAGTACTTC. It encodes CASSRRGGEMLAKNIQYF.

The chain has TRBV19 and TRBJ1-1; D is possibly TRBD1 (6 bases). The CDR3 runs 15 residues. The V gene lost 7 bases and the J gene lost 4 bases, with 19 bases spanning the gap. CDR1 and CDR2 (germline): LNHDA, SQIVND (reference sequence). CDR3 nucleotides: TGTGCCAGTAAAAGACAGGCCGTTGGGGCCACTGAAGCTTTCTTT. Its protein product is CASKRQAVGATEAFF.

J is TRBJ2-3 and V is TRBV7-2, with TRBD2 matching over 11 bases. This CDR3 contains 16 residues. Trimming at V came to 5 bases and at J to 2 bases, leaving 6 bases not matched to a gene. Germline CDR1 reads SGHTA; CDR2 reads FQGNSA. The CDR3 DNA sequence: TGTGCCAGCAGCCTCAGACTAGCGGGAAACACAGATACGCAGTATTTT. Amino acid sequence: CASSLRLAGNTDTQYF.

The chain carries TRBV7-3 and TRBJ2-5; TRBD1 matches at 10 bases. CDR3 size: 15 residues. With 5 bases clipped from V and 2 bases from J, the junction kept 5 bases outside the gene matches. The germline gives CDR1 SGHTA, CDR2 FQGTGA. In DNA form, the CDR3 reads TGTGCCAGCAGCCTCCCGGGACAGGGGCAAGAGACCCAGTACTTC. It translates to CASSLPGQGQETQYF.

The chain couples TRBV21-1 to TRBJ2-1; TRBD1 is the table's D call and was not checked against the DNA. TRBV21-1 is tagged as a pseudogene. This CDR3 has 17 amino acids. For the CDR3, the DNA is TGTGCCAGCAGCATAAAACGAGGGACAGGGGCGAGGAATGAGCAGTTCTTC. Amino acid sequence: CASSIKRGTGARNEQFF.

V and J are TRBV5-1 and TRBJ1-1; TRBD1 agrees at 7 bases. The germline V gene encodes CDR1 SGHRS and CDR2 YFSETQ. V was pared by 5 bases and J by 2 bases, with 6 bases of the junction left unmatched. The CDR3 is 14 amino acids. The CDR3 loop is CASSEGQLNTEAFF. CDR3 in DNA: TGCGCCAGCAGTGAGGGACAGTTAAACACTGAAGCTTTCTTT.

This clone was observed a handful of times. The rearrangement joins TRBV19 to TRBJ1-1; D gene uncertain. Germline V gene data show CDR1 as LNHDA and CDR2 as SQIVND (reference sequence). CDR3 length: 13 residues. The ends were cut back, 1 base at V and 7 bases at J, with 10 bases in the middle. The CDR3 nucleotides read TGTGCCAGTAGTATAGCAGGCGGGAATGAAGCTTTCTTT. It is translated as CASSIAGGNEAFF.

The chain couples TRBV28 to TRBJ2-7, with 7 bases fitting TRBD2. The CDR3 runs 15 residues. Germline-derived CDR1 and CDR2 are MDHEN and SYDVKM. Unmatched junction bases numbered 11, after V lost 7 bases and J lost 2 bases. CDR3 bases: TGTGCCAGCACCCTCTCTAGCGGACGAGCCTACGAGCAGTACTTC. This encodes CASTLSSGRAYEQYF.

The chain employs TRBV4-1 and TRBJ2-2; the match to TRBD2 covers 8 bases. Germline V CDR1 and CDR2: MGHRA, YSYEKL. The CDR3 has 16 residues. V dropped 3 bases and J dropped 7; count of bases not matched to a gene: 10. The CDR3 here is CASSQTRAGVIGELFF. CDR3 sequence (DNA): TGCGCCAGCAGCCAGACTAGAGCGGGAGTTATCGGGGAGCTGTTTTTT.

V usage is TRBV5-5 and J usage is TRBJ2-3; perhaps TRBD2 as D (6 bases). This CDR3 contains 19 residues. V shed 0 bases and J shed 2 bases, with 22 bases lying between them. The germline CDR1 and CDR2 sequences are SGHKS and YYEKEE (reference sequence). This CDR3 is CASSLVGLAPSLYTDTQYF. CDR3 nucleotides: TGTGCCAGCAGCTTGGTCGGGCTAGCGCCGAGCCTCTACACAGATACGCAGTATTTT. Variable domain in full (rest from reference TRBV5-5 and TRBJ2-3): DAGVTQSPTHLIKTRGQQVTLRCSPISGHKSVSWYQQVLGQGPQFIFQYYEKEERGRGNFPDRFSARQFPNYSSELNVNALLLGDSALYLCASSLVGLAPSLYTDTQYFGPGTRLTVL.

The chain recombines TRBV6-1 with TRBJ2-5; D is possibly TRBD1 (5 bases). Looked up from germline, CDR1 is MNHNS and CDR2 is SASEGT. The CDR3 extends over 16 amino acids. The V and J ends lost 2 bases and 3 bases respectively, with 16 bases between them. CDR3: CASSEPSWQGKETQYF. CDR3 DNA sequence: TGTGCCAGCAGTGAACCAAGCTGGCAGGGCAAAGAGACCCAGTACTTC.

This chain connects TRBV7-8 to TRBJ2-3, with 11 bases matching TRBD1. Trimming took 2 bases from V and 4 from J; bases not matched to a gene: 14. In germline, CDR1 is SGHVS, CDR2 FQNEAQ. The CDR3 sequence is 19 residues long. The CDR3 nucleotides read TGTGCCAGCAGCTTATGGACAGGGGGCGATTTGGGGCCCGCAGATACGCAGTATTTT. It translates to CASSLWTGGDLGPADTQYF. The entire variable domain, with the rest obtained from reference TRBV7-8 and TRBJ2-3, is as follows: GAGVSQSPRYKVAKRGQDVALRCDPISGHVSLFWYQQALGQGPEFLTYFQNEAQLDKSGLPSDRFFAERPEGSVSTLKIQRTQQEDSAVYLCASSLWTGGDLGPADTQYFGPGTRLTVL.

The chain links TRBV5-6 to TRBJ2-2; D is possibly TRBD2 (6 bases). CDR1 SGHDT and CDR2 YYEEEE come from the germline V gene. The V end lost 3 bases, the J end lost 0 bases, and 15 bases lay between the germline ends. This CDR3 comprises 17 residues. DNA for the CDR3: TGTGCCAGCAGCTCGGTCGGAGGGTTCGCGAACACCGGGGAGCTGTTTTTT. This sequence encodes CASSSVGGFANTGELFF.

The chain carries TRBV3-1 (or the pseudogene TRBV3-2) and TRBJ2-5, with TRBD2 matching over 7 bases. Germline V gene lookup returns CDR1 LGHDT and CDR2 YNNKEL (reference sequence). The CDR3 length is 16 residues. With 4 bases clipped from V and 0 bases from J, the junction kept 8 bases outside the gene matches. The DNA for the CDR3 is TGTGCCAGCAGCCGTGCCGGGAGGTCGTACCAAGAGACCCAGTACTTC. Translation gives CASSRAGRSYQETQYF.

This sequence joins TRBV5-5 and TRBJ1-2; 10 nucleotides agree with TRBD1. Trimming at V came to 4 bases and at J to 8 bases, leaving 11 bases not matched to a gene. CDR1 and CDR2 (germline): SGHKS, YYEKEE (reference sequence). The CDR3 consists of 15 residues. The CDR3 is CASSTRQGAIGGYTF. CDR3 sequence (DNA): TGTGCCAGCAGCACTCGACAGGGGGCGATTGGAGGCTACACCTTC.

The CDR3 DNA follows: TGTGCCAGCAGCTTAGACCCCACTAGCGGGAGGGCCTCCGAGACCCAGTACTTC. This encodes CASSLDPTSGRASETQYF. V usage is TRBV11-2 and J usage is TRBJ2-5; 13 nucleotides match TRBD2. This CDR3 is built from 18 residues. Germline V gene data show CDR1 as SGHAT and CDR2 as FQNNGV. V trimming: 0 bases; J trimming: 5 bases; junction bases outside the gene matches: 9.

The chain carries TRBV6-2 or TRBV6-3 and TRBJ2-1, with 7 nucleotides matching TRBD1. V was pared by 5 bases and J by 4 bases, with 8 bases of the junction left unmatched. Germline CDR1 reads MNHEY; CDR2 reads SVGEGT. The CDR3 is made up of 15 amino acids. For the CDR3, the DNA is TGTGCCAGCAGTCCACGACAGGGTGGGTACAATGAGCAGTTCTTC. Amino acids: CASSPRQGGYNEQFF.

The table lists this clone with a few counts. J is TRBJ2-5 and V is TRBV27, with 10 bases that match TRBD2. CDR1 is MNHEY, CDR2 SMNVEV, per germline (reference sequence). V lost 5 bases to trimming and J lost 7 bases; unmatched junction nucleotides: 16. This CDR3 contains 17 residues. The CDR3, as DNA: TGTGCCAGCAGTCTCAACTCGGCTAGCGGGAGACTCGGGACCCAGTACTTC. Translation: CASSLNSASGRLGTQYF.

This clone was counted a few times. The chain employs TRBV19 and TRBJ1-2; 7 bases match TRBD1. CDR3 size: 16 residues. The junction had 18 bases not matched to a gene; V was cut back by 6 bases and J by 8 bases. CDR1 and CDR2 from the germline V gene are LNHDA and SQIVND (reference sequence). CDR3 protein: CASSFPATGTFFGYTF. CDR3 nucleotide sequence: TGTGCCAGTAGCTTCCCCGCGACAGGGACGTTTTTCGGCTACACCTTC.

The chain uses TRBV5-1 and TRBJ2-7, with D possibly TRBD2 on 5 matching bases. This CDR3 is built from 15 residues. Germline CDR1 and CDR2: SGHRS and YFSETQ. The ends were cut back, 1 base at V and 2 bases at J, with 13 bases in the middle. Here the CDR3 reads CASSLLKDLAYEQYV. The CDR3 nucleotides are TGCGCCAGCAGCTTGCTAAAGGACTTAGCCTACGAGCAGTACGTC.

The CDR3 is CASSLRDSLNRGYTF. CDR3 in DNA: TGTGCCAGTAGTTTACGGGACAGTCTTAATCGTGGCTACACCTTC. This chain links TRBV19 with TRBJ1-2; TRBD1 aligns across 7 bases. CDR1 LNHDA and CDR2 SQIVND come from the germline V gene (reference sequence). The CDR3 is 15 amino acids. V gave up 5 bases and J gave up 7 bases; unmatched junction bases: 13.

This chain connects TRBV19 to TRBJ2-3; 15 positions agree with TRBD2. The germline V gene has CDR1 LNHDA and CDR2 SQIVND (reference sequence). Trimming removed 1 base from V and 1 base from J; junction bases left unmatched: 6. This CDR3 spans 19 amino acids. Here the CDR3 DNA reads TGTGCCAGTAGTATAGCCCACGGACTAGCGGGAGGGGGCACAGATACGCAGTATTTT. This sequence encodes CASSIAHGLAGGGTDTQYF. The variable domain in full, with the rest retrieved from reference TRBV19 and TRBJ2-3, is DGGITQSPKYLFRKEGQNVTLSCEQNLNHDAMYWYRQDPGQGLRLIYYSQIVNDFQKGDIAEGYSVSREKKESFPLTVTSAQKNPTAFYLCASSIAHGLAGGGTDTQYFGPGTRLTVL.